The rows below give T cell receptor beta chains drawn from one sample of a study of tumor-infiltrating lymphocytes in primary liver carcinoma. Each CDR3 protein is one row after TCRdb ran MiXCR on the multiplex PCR reads. The table lists about 320,000 distinct CDR3 sequences, about 62% of them singletons, with around 9.5% in the top ten. Source material: peripheral blood. The receptors originated from a man between 40 and 49 years old with primary liver carcinoma and hepatitis B virus infection. Both conserved end residues are trimmed from each CDR3.

TRBJ1-5 TRBV6-5 ANSFRQGANQPQH
TRBJ1-1 TRBV6-6 ATTLWVENTEAF
TRBJ2-2 TRBV6-5 ASSYSLGGRTGELF
TRBJ2-2 TRBV7-9 ASSIDHGGELF
TRBJ2-6 TRBV30 AWRDSDGANVLT
TRBJ2-1 TRBV6-1 VSSEAGTSGIYEQF
TRBJ1-2 TRBV30 ALTGKTNYGYT
TRBJ1-1 TRBV29-1 SSGYGLNTEAF
TRBJ2-4 TRBV11-1 VSSFPGASGTKNIQY
TRBJ1-5 TRBV12-3/TRBV12-4 ASSLVPFFWDAYQPQH
TRBJ1-5 TRBV12-1 ASSFGTGSRNQPQH
TRBJ2-5 TRBV7-8 ASSFSEQETLY
TRBJ2-3 TRBV5-1 ASNPGAGGADTQY
TRBJ1-2 TRBV7-8 ASSLEPESYGYT
TRBJ2-7 TRBV10-3 TTQAATSYEQY
TRBJ2-1 TRBV11-2 ASSSETYNEQF
TRBJ2-1 TRBV11-2 ASSLAGMGAVGQF
TRBJ2-4 TRBV11-1 ARSLPGTSGIKNIQY
TRBJ1-2 TRBV7-9 ASSLEPSYGYT
TRBJ2-4 TRBV24-1 ATSDLTGGVNIQY
TRBJ2-5 TRBV12-3/TRBV12-4 ASSLLGQGTETQY
TRBJ2-3 TRBV7-9 ASSALGADPTDTQY
TRBJ1-2 TRBV28 AGSSLREGSNYGYT
TRBJ1-1 TRBV14 ASSHQVTNTEAF
TRBJ2-6 TRBV12-3/TRBV12-4 ASRPRTASSGANVMT
TRBJ2-3 TRBV11-2 ASSLETRDTQY
TRBJ2-2 TRBV13 ASSLDGANTGELF
TRBJ2-6 TRBV29-1 SVVGLGGANVLT
TRBJ2-4 TRBV30 AWSVGTGDNIQY
TRBJ2-7 TRBV24-1 ATSRTGQGTHEQC
TRBJ2-5 TRBV5-1 ASSSGTSRRGSETQY
TRBJ1-4 TRBV10-3 AIGQGTNEKLF
TRBJ2-3 TRBV29-1 SQTGGGLTDTQY
TRBJ2-5 TRBV28 ASSSVTTLKETQY
TRBJ2-5 TRBV11-2 ANSPPGQGRETQY
TRBJ2-5 TRBV4-1 ASSLQPQDSGIRETQY
TRBJ1-1 TRBV5-6 ASSFGPGSVAEAF
TRBJ2-3 TRBV6-6 ASSLTSGSADTQY
TRBJ2-2 TRBV12-3/TRBV12-4 ASSPRTSGRTGELL
TRBJ2-1 TRBV12-3/TRBV12-4 ASTMTSGNNEQF
TRBJ2-7 TRBV7-9 ASSSVAGGREQY
TRBJ2-1 TRBV7-3 ASSLSLRDEQF
TRBJ1-6 TRBV14 ASSQVTGPNSPLH
TRBJ2-3 TRBV5-1 ASSLHYREQY
TRBJ1-4 TRBV29-1 SVKTGGKLF
TRBJ1-2 TRBV29-1 GVKGATGHYGYI
TRBJ2-7 TRBV12-3/TRBV12-4 ASSLDQRSYEQY
TRBJ2-1 TRBV1 TSSECGVNNEQF
TRBJ2-5 TRBV14 TSSQGERQTKETQY
TRBJ2-7 TRBV21-1 ASSKIRTCVYEQY
TRBJ2-1 TRBV11-2 ASSEFSGLGGFDEQF
TRBJ2-1 TRBV5-1 ASSTGLADYNEQF
TRBJ1-5 TRBV6-2/TRBV6-3 APRDSNQPQH
TRBJ1-5 TRBV11-3 ASCLDLGMAQPRH